This T cell receptor (beta chain) originates from a study of technical replicates of blood from a few donors. Trimming removed 0 bases from V and 1 base from J, with 13 bases in between. This CDR3 has 16 amino acids. Germline loops: CDR1 LGHNA, CDR2 YSLEER. This table comes from immunoSEQ multiplex PCR, and its TCRdb copy is limited to in-frame clones, with some not included. The sample records approximately 52,000 clones, approximately 90% being singletons. Sequenced material: PBMCs. The chain has TRBV4-3 and TRBJ2-7; no firm D call. This sequence was found in a human donor in good health. Some clones in this sample may be carry-over from other donors' samples. The CDR3, as DNA: TGCGCCAGCAGCCAAGATTTCGAGCAACCATCCTACGAGCAGTACTTC. Its protein is CASSQDFEQPSYEQYF.